The 25 T cell receptor beta chains below all came from one sample that was sequenced in a study of resident and recirculating memory T cells in vitiligo. The assay was immunoSEQ multiplex PCR, and TCRdb's table has in-frame clones only and misses some. This table holds 35,000 to 45,000 clones, about nine tenths found once. Sequencing was done on a sample of blood. The receptors come from a male donor with vitiligo.

This chain joins TRBV4-1 and TRBJ2-5; 13 bases align to TRBD2. Germline assignment: CDR1 MGHRA and CDR2 YSYEKL. The CDR3 contains 18 residues. V shed 1 base, J shed 3 bases, and the junction held 8 bases outside the gene matches. CDR3 coding DNA: TGCGCCAGCAGCCAAGTACTAGCGGGGGGGCCTTCGGAAGAGACCCAGTACTTC. This translates into CASSQVLAGGPSEETQYF.

There are a few counts of this clone. The rearrangement links TRBV4-2 to TRBJ1-2, with D perhaps matching TRBD1 (5 bases). The V end lost 1 base, the J end lost 10 bases, and 7 bases lay between the germline ends. There are 11 residues in the CDR3. Germline V gene data show CDR1 as LGHNA and CDR2 as YNFKEQ. Written as DNA, the CDR3 is TGTGCCAGCAGCCAAGGGGGGGACTACACCTTC. Amino acids: CASSQGGDYTF.

CDR3 loop: CASSLGGAGGTEAFF. CDR3 bases: TGTGCCAGCAGCTTAGGGGGCGCGGGAGGCACTGAAGCTTTCTTT. The chain couples TRBV7-3 to TRBJ1-1, with a weak D call TRBD1 (6 bases). The germline gives CDR1 SGHTA, CDR2 FQGTGA. V lost 2 bases to trimming and J lost 4 bases, with 14 bases between them. The CDR3 consists of 15 residues.

This clone was recorded only once. The gene calls are TRBV18 and TRBJ1-1; 10 nucleotides agree with TRBD1. This CDR3 comprises 15 residues. In germline, CDR1 is KGHSH, CDR2 LQKENI. V was pared by 5 bases and J by 8 bases, with 11 bases of the junction left unmatched. CDR3 region: CASSGYGTGVSEAFF. The CDR3 DNA sequence: TGTGCCAGCTCAGGTTACGGGACAGGGGTTTCCGAAGCTTTCTTT.

This rearrangement joins TRBV9 to TRBJ2-2; 7 bases align to TRBD1. V lost 4 bases, J lost 4 bases, and 10 bases stayed unmatched. The germline V gene has CDR1 SGDLS and CDR2 YYNGEE. The CDR3 is 16 residues long. The CDR3: CASSSVRGRVTGELFF. For the CDR3, the DNA is TGTGCCAGCAGCTCAGTAAGGGGGCGGGTCACCGGGGAGCTGTTTTTT.

This rearrangement joins TRBV7-8 to TRBJ1-4; TRBD1 is a possible D gene (6 bases). The V end was cut by 2 bases, the J end by 6 bases, with 19 bases between. Germline values: CDR1 SGHVS, CDR2 FQNEAQ. The CDR3 has 17 amino acids. CDR3 in DNA: TGTGCCAGCAGCTTACCGTACGCGGGAGGGGGGGATGAAAAACTGTTTTTT. It encodes CASSLPYAGGGDEKLFF.

The V and J genes are TRBV12-5 and TRBJ2-7; D might be TRBD1 (6 bases). Germline CDR1 and CDR2: LGHNT and FRNRAP. Trimming took 3 bases from V and 3 from J, leaving 9 bases between them. The CDR3 is 13 residues long. The CDR3 sequence is CASGLDRSYEQYF. CDR3 coding DNA: TGTGCTAGTGGTTTAGACAGGAGCTACGAGCAGTACTTC.

This chain uses TRBV18 with TRBJ1-6; no definite D call. CDR1 is KGHSH, CDR2 LQKENI, per germline. Trimming left V 0 bases short and J 11 bases short, with 14 bases between. The CDR3 contains 15 residues. CDR3 sequence reads: CASSPPAGIGAPLHF. In DNA, the CDR3 is TGTGCCAGCTCACCACCGGCGGGAATCGGGGCACCCCTCCACTTT.

CDR3 region: CASSHALAANYGYTF. Here the CDR3 DNA reads TGCGCCAGCAGCCACGCCCTTGCGGCTAACTATGGCTACACCTTC. V usage is TRBV4-3 and J usage is TRBJ1-2; no firm D call. The germline V gene has CDR1 LGHNA and CDR2 YSLEER. The CDR3 is made up of 15 amino acids. V lost 3 bases and J 0 bases, leaving 11 bases between the germline ends.

The rearrangement joins TRBV7-2 to TRBJ2-7; TRBD1 agrees at 8 bases. Germline CDR1 reads SGHTA; CDR2 reads FQGNSA. Germline trimming cut 5 bases from V and 2 bases from J; bases unmatched to any gene: 8. CDR3 size: 15 residues. The CDR3 spells CASSHRTGNTYEQYF. CDR3 coding DNA: TGTGCCAGCAGCCACCGGACAGGGAATACCTACGAGCAGTACTTC.

This rearrangement joins TRBV5-8 to TRBJ2-6, with TRBD1 identical over 9 bases. CDR1 is SGHTS and CDR2 is YDEGEE in the germline V gene. The CDR3 is 15 amino acids. The trim removed 4 bases at V and 4 bases at J, leaving 3 bases unmatched. The CDR3 region has the DNA TGTGCCAGCAGCATTGGGACAGGGGGGGCCAACGTCCTGACTTTC. Protein: CASSIGTGGANVLTF.

The V and J genes are TRBV6-6 and TRBJ2-3; TRBD2 matches at 11 bases. This CDR3 contains 16 residues. The V segment lost 5 bases and the J segment 2 bases; nucleotides outside the gene matches: 6. Germline loops: CDR1 MNHNY, CDR2 SVGAGI (reference sequence). CDR3 sequence (DNA): TGTGCCAGCAGTACACTAGCGGGGGCTTACACAGATACGCAGTATTTT. Its protein product is CASSTLAGAYTDTQYF.

The rearrangement joins TRBV5-6 to TRBJ2-1; D remains unclear. V lost 4 bases and J 3 bases, leaving 8 bases between the germline ends. Germline values: CDR1 SGHDT, CDR2 YYEEEE. The CDR3 has 13 residues. CDR3 sequence (DNA): TGTGCCAGCAGCCCCGCCTACTACAATGAGCAGTTCTTC. Protein product: CASSPAYYNEQFF.

The chain couples TRBV4-2 to TRBJ1-2; 8 bases match TRBD1. Germline CDR1 and CDR2: LGHNA and YNFKEQ. V was pared by 4 bases and J by 9 bases, with 13 bases of the junction left unmatched. CDR3 length: 15 residues. The CDR3 coding sequence is TGTGCCAGCAGCCCTAACACAGGGGGGACAGAGAGCTACACCTTC. Translating it yields CASSPNTGGTESYTF.

This sequence joins TRBV6-6 and TRBJ2-1, with TRBD1 matching over 9 bases. Germline V CDR1 and CDR2: MNHNY, SVGAGI (reference sequence). The CDR3 length is 15 residues. Trimming took 6 bases from V and 10 from J; bases not matched to a gene: 13. The CDR3 DNA reads TGTGCCAGCAGAAAAGGAGACAGGGGGACGGAAGAGCAGTTCTTC. It codes for CASRKGDRGTEEQFF.

The J gene is TRBJ2-3, the V gene TRBV30; 8 bases agree with TRBD2. Germline V CDR1 and CDR2: GTSNPN, SVGIG (reference sequence). The J segment lost 5 bases and the V segment lost 4 bases, leaving 5 bases of the junction unmatched. There are 13 residues in the CDR3. The CDR3 here is CAWTGLAGDTQYF. The CDR3 DNA follows: TGTGCCTGGACCGGACTAGCTGGAGATACGCAGTATTTT.

This rearrangement joins TRBV4-3 to TRBJ1-2; D might be TRBD1 (6 bases). Between the trimmed V and J ends, which lost 0 bases and 3 bases, there was a span of 14 bases. CDR1 is LGHNA and CDR2 is YSLEER in the germline V gene. CDR3 length: 16 residues. The DNA of the CDR3 is TGCGCCAGCAGCCAAGATCTCAGGGGAAACTACTATGGCTACACCTTC. This translates into CASSQDLRGNYYGYTF.

Only one count was recorded for this clone. The genes are TRBV18 and TRBJ2-7; 9 nucleotides match TRBD1. V lost 1 base, J lost 8 bases, and 9 bases stayed unmatched. The CDR3 loop spans 15 amino acids. Germline-derived CDR1 and CDR2 are KGHSH and LQKENI. The CDR3 reads CASSPRTGGAGKQYF. The CDR3, as DNA: TGTGCCAGCTCACCACGTACAGGGGGCGCGGGAAAGCAGTACTTC.

This chain connects TRBV11-2 to TRBJ1-2; the D gene is possibly TRBD1 (6 bases). V shed 5 bases and J shed 3 bases, with 16 bases lying between them. Germline loops: CDR1 SGHAT, CDR2 FQNNGV. The CDR3 is 15 amino acids. The CDR3 is CASSHGQLRDYGYTF. Here the CDR3 DNA reads TGTGCCAGCAGCCACGGACAGCTACGCGACTATGGCTACACCTTC.

The table lists this clone with a few counts. CDR3 residues: CASRLAGGNEQFF. CDR3 DNA sequence: TGTGCCAGTAGACTAGCGGGGGGGAATGAGCAGTTCTTC. The gene calls are TRBV2 and TRBJ2-1, with 14 nucleotides matching TRBD2. This CDR3 spans 13 amino acids. Germline trimming cut 9 bases from V and 7 bases from J; bases unmatched to any gene: 2. CDR1 is SNHLY, CDR2 FYNNEI, per germline.

The chain employs TRBV27 and TRBJ2-7; D gene ambiguous. Looked up from germline, CDR1 is MNHEY and CDR2 is SMNVEV (reference sequence). V was trimmed by 8 bases and J by 5 bases, leaving 13 bases between them. The CDR3 loop spans 12 amino acids. CDR3 loop: CASRDWVNEQYF. The CDR3, as DNA: TGTGCCAGCCGAGACTGGGTGAACGAGCAGTACTTC.

The J gene is TRBJ1-6, the V gene TRBV11-2; 9 nucleotides align to TRBD1. Trimming took 5 bases from V and 4 from J; bases not matched to a gene: 12. The germline CDR1 and CDR2 sequences are SGHAT and FQNNGV. This CDR3 has 18 amino acids. The CDR3 coding sequence is TGTGCCAGCAGCCTCCGGATGAGGACAGGGGCGTATAATTCACCCCTCCACTTT. As protein: CASSLRMRTGAYNSPLHF.

V is TRBV19 and J is TRBJ1-5; the D gene is possibly TRBD1 (6 bases). V gave up 8 bases and J gave up 8 bases, with 16 bases separating them. Per the germline V gene, CDR1 is LNHDA and CDR2 is SQIVND (reference sequence). CDR3 length equals 13 residues. This CDR3 reads CASSGETGKPQHF. The CDR3 region has the DNA TGTGCCAGTTCAGGGGAAACTGGAAAGCCCCAGCATTTT.

The chain combines TRBV6-5 with TRBJ2-5, with a possible D match to TRBD1 (5 bases). The CDR3 contains 12 residues. Per the germline V gene, CDR1 is MNHEY and CDR2 is SVGAGI. Trimming removed 6 bases at V and 3 bases at J, with 8 bases between. For the CDR3, the DNA is TGTGCCAGCAGAGGCAGGGAAGAGACCCAGTACTTC. Translated: CASRGREETQYF.

V and J are TRBV4-3 and TRBJ1-1; 8 nucleotides align to TRBD1. The V gene end was trimmed by 0 bases and the J gene end by 7 bases; junction bases not matched to a gene: 13. The CDR3 consists of 17 residues. Germline V gene data show CDR1 as LGHNA and CDR2 as YSLEER. In nucleotides, the CDR3 is TGCGCCAGCAGCCAAGAAGGATCGCGGATCGGGACAGGTGAAGCTTTCTTT. It is translated as CASSQEGSRIGTGEAFF.